This TCR beta chain emerged from a study of a mutant IDH1 vaccine in newly diagnosed glioma. Across the whole study: Every participant had undergone radiotherapy, temozolomide, or both before, and most underwent both. Findings and limits, study-wide: The occurrence of vaccine-induced immune responses was seen in 80% to 95% of patients.

This clone was recorded a few times. Antigen unknown. Sequencing was performed with immunoSEQ multiplex PCR; in TCRdb, only in-frame clones are kept and a portion is missing. The sample yields about 59,000 clones, more than 85% seen once. Time point reported: baseline, week 1 (first vaccination visit). Documented treatment: pre-vaccination baseline after standard-of-care therapy. Tumors from donors were new WHO grade 3 or 4 IDH1-mutant astrocytomas with ATRX loss. The CDR3 length is 13 residues. Trimming left V 5 bases short and J 4 bases short, with 12 bases between. CDR1 and CDR2 from the germline V gene are SGDLS and YYNGEE.

The TCR originated in a man in his fifties with glioma. The J gene is TRBJ1-2, the V gene TRBV9; D is unresolved. The material was PBMCs, obtained from a glioma patient treated with radiotherapy, temozolomide or both. The CDR3 DNA follows: TGTGCCAGCAGTCGGGATCGAGCCTATGGCTACACCTTC. Encoded protein: CASSRDRAYGYTF.